This entry lists 5 T cell receptor beta chains sequenced from one sample in a study of T cells in localized non-small cell lung cancer (TCRdb year 2020). Libraries came from the immunoSEQ multiplex PCR assay. Not all clones reach the TCRdb copy of this immuneACCESS table, which keeps in-frame sequences only. Checked studies attribute under half of the gap to unresolved V genes and leave the rest unexplained. Across this sample there are some 39,000 clones, with roughly 77% seen only once. The ten largest clonotypes hold less than 35% of the sample. The sample consisted of PBMCs, taken before any cancer treatment. The receptors stem from a woman aged 40 to 75 with stage II squamous cell lung carcinoma.

This chain uses TRBV2 with TRBJ2-1; either TRBD1 or TRBD2 may supply D (5 bases each). Trimming took off 0 bases at V and 15 bases at J, with 15 bases between the two ends. Looked up from germline, CDR1 is SNHLY and CDR2 is FYNNEI. The CDR3 contains 13 residues. CDR3 sequence: CASSEAFTGQGFF. The CDR3 coding sequence is TGTGCCAGCAGTGAAGCGTTTACGGGGCAGGGGTTCTTC.

This sequence joins TRBV7-8 and TRBJ2-1; a possible D gene is TRBD1 (5 bases). The CDR3 spans 14 residues. The V end lost 8 bases, the J end lost 0 bases, and 11 bases lay between the germline ends. CDR1 and CDR2 (germline): SGHVS, FQNEAQ. The CDR3 spells CASEPGASYNEQFF. The DNA of the CDR3 is TGTGCCAGCGAACCTGGGGCCTCCTACAATGAGCAGTTCTTC.

The rearrangement joins TRBV5-1 to TRBJ2-5; 14 bases match TRBD2. The V segment lost 3 bases and the J segment 4 bases; nucleotides outside the gene matches: 5. The V gene's germline CDR1 is SGHRS and CDR2 YFSETQ. CDR3 length: 16 amino acids. Written as DNA, the CDR3 is TGCGCCAGCAGCTCTACGACTAGCGGGAGGGGAGAGACCCAGTACTTC. As protein: CASSSTTSGRGETQYF.

The CDR3 sequence: CASSPAYGYTF. The CDR3 DNA follows: TGTGCCAGCAGCCCCGCGTATGGCTACACCTTC. The chain recombines TRBV7-9 with TRBJ1-2; no firm D call. Trimming cost V 5 bases and J 5 bases, with 6 bases left between them. CDR3 length equals 11 residues. Per the germline V gene, CDR1 is SEHNR and CDR2 is FQNEAQ (reference sequence).

This chain joins TRBV14 and TRBJ2-7; D gene uncertain. This CDR3 contains 13 residues. Germline values: CDR1 SGHDN, CDR2 FVKESK. Trimming cost V 1 base and J 0 bases, with 4 bases left between them. Here the CDR3 reads CASSQVRSYEQYF. CDR3 in DNA: TGTGCCAGCAGCCAAGTTCGCTCCTACGAGCAGTACTTC. Using reference TRBV14 and TRBJ2-7 for the parts outside the CDR3, the full variable domain is EAGVTQFPSHSVIEKGQTVTLRCDPISGHDNLYWYRRVMGKEIKFLLHFVKESKQDESGMPNNRFLAERTGGTYSTLKVQPAELEDSGVYFCASSQVRSYEQYFGPGTRLTVT.